This T cell receptor (beta chain) originates from a study of blood T cell repertoires in COVID-19 (dated by TCRdb to 2020 to 2022). For context, the study as a whole: Samples from collaborators originated in the United States, Italy and Spain and spanned both the acute and convalescent phases of COVID-19. The material from the prospective study consisted of cDNA or gDNA derived from T cells, B-cell-depleted T cells, or PBMCs. The dataset comprised deeply sampled blood TCRbeta repertoires from subjects exposed to, actively infected with, or recovered from COVID-19. A freely available public database, intended as a resource for researchers studying the immune response to SARS-CoV-2, is where the repertoires were released. The samples were drawn from two sources: the first 160 participants of the ongoing ImmuneRACE study, and 1,200 or so subjects contributed by 6 global collaborators. Sample metadata almost always included a de-identified subject ID, COVID-19 status, age in years and sex. Where available, HLA class I and class II types were taken from metadata supplied by the sample provider and were not determined by assay-based typing.

A remark on this clone: The specificity of this receptor is unknown. Base qualities were left out, and no much larger clone turns up one base away.

TCRbeta CDR3 regions were amplified from genomic DNA by means of the immunoSEQ Assay, a bias-controlled multiplex PCR. The study's processing was this. The number of nucleated cells in each sample was estimated from the amplification of reference gene primers within the assay. Sequence reads were collapsed and filtered to measure the absolute abundance of every unique TCRbeta CDR3 rearrangement. For each sample, productive Simpson clonality was calculated as the square root of Simpson's diversity index over productive rearrangements. In its TCRdb copy, this immuneACCESS table keeps in-frame sequences only and misses some clones. Where compared with another copy, unresolved V genes explain less than half of these, and the others have no known cause. Clonal size and the V and J genes are those of that table, whereas D and trimming came from the DNA. Here the sample has 140,000 to 150,000 clones; more than 80% occur a single time. Together, the top ten hold less than 5.5% of the sample.

In the prospective study, participants were about 18 to 95 years old, resided in under 30 geographic areas of the United States, and were enrolled through a virtual design. Cohort assignment in the prospective study relied on participant-reported clinical history from a screening survey and a study questionnaire. For ImmuneRACE Cohort 3, a participant was defined as recovered based on two consecutive negative NP/OP PCR tests, clearance by a healthcare professional, or resolution of symptoms. In the prospective study, mobile phlebotomists collected whole blood, serum and a nasopharyngeal or oropharyngeal swab from each participant. Participants in the prospective study had the option to provide additional blood draws and questionnaires over a roughly 2-month period. Blood samples from the prospective study were shipped frozen or at room temperature prior to DNA extraction. The CDR3 runs 14 amino acids, cysteine and phenylalanine included. The DNA shown is the 42-base CDR3, in frame from base 1. Based on the germline V gene (reference sequence), the CDR1 and CDR2 sequences are PRHDT and FYEKMQ. Germline trimming amounts to 5 bases on V and 4 bases on J, with 6 as the count of junction bases outside the gene matches.

On the study overall, not on this receptor specifically: The amount of clinical and demographic metadata varied by source and participant and was provided uncurated.

In this chain, TRBV13 is recombined with TRBJ1-2; TRBD1 agrees with 8 junctional bases. The source material was PBMCs or T cells enriched from blood (not recorded which). The TCR sequence derives from a man between 45 and 60 years old who had recovered from COVID-19. The CDR3 reads CASSPQGAPYGYTF. The DNA reads as follows: TGTGCCAGCAGCCCTCAGGGGGCCCCCTATGGCTACACCTTC.